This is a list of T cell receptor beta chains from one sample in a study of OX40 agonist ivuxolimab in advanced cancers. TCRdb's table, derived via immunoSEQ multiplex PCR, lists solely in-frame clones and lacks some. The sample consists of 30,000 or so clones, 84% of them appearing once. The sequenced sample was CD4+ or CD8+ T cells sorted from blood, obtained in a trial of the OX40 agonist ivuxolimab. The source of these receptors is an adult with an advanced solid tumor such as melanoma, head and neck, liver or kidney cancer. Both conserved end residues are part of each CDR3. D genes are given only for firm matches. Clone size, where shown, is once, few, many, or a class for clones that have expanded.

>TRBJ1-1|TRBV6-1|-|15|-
CASRTTDRLNTEAFF
TGTGCCAGCAGAACTACCGACAGGCTGAACACTGAAGCTTTCTTT
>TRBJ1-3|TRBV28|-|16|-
CASSFFPGPTGNTIYF
TGTGCCAGCAGTTTTTTCCCAGGTCCTACTGGAAACACCATATATTTT
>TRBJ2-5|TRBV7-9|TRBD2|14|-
CASSLRLAGETQYF
TGTGCCAGCAGCCTCAGACTAGCGGGAGAGACCCAGTACTTC
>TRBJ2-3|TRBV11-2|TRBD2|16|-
CASSPRGLAGADTQYF
TGTGCCAGCAGCCCCCGAGGACTAGCGGGAGCCGATACGCAGTATTTT
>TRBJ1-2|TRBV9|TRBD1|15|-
CASSGGDREVDGYTF
TGTGCCAGCAGCGGGGGAGACAGGGAAGTGGATGGCTACACCTTC
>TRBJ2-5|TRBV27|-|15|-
CASSPGTLVGETQYF
TGTGCCAGCAGTCCCGGGACGCTGGTCGGGGAGACCCAGTACTTC
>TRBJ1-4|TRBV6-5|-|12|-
CASSFYGEKLFF
TGTGCCAGCAGTTTTTACGGGGAAAAACTGTTTTTT
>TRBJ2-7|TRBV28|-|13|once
CASSLGTAGEQYF
TGTGCCAGCAGTCTCGGGACAGCGGGTGAGCAGTACTTC
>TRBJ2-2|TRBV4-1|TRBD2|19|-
CASSQYPTSGGADTGELFF
TGCGCCAGCAGCCAATATCCCACTAGCGGGGGGGCCGACACCGGGGAGCTGTTTTTT
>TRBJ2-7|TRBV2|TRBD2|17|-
CASSEALSGGPPWEQYF
TGTGCCAGCAGTGAAGCCCTTAGCGGGGGGCCCCCCTGGGAGCAGTACTTC
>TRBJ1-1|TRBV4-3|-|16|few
CASSQGGGYENTEAFF
TGCGCCAGCAGCCAAGGAGGGGGATACGAAAACACTGAAGCTTTCTTT
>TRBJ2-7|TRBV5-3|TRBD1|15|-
CAREQGRTLSYEQYF
TGTGCCAGAGAACAGGGGCGAACCCTCTCCTACGAGCAGTACTTC
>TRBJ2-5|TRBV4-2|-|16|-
CASSQAVGEYQETQYF
TGTGCCAGCAGCCAGGCCGTGGGGGAGTACCAAGAGACCCAGTACTTC
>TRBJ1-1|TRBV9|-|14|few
CASSHDTANTEAFF
TGTGCCAGCAGCCATGACACAGCGAACACTGAAGCTTTCTTT
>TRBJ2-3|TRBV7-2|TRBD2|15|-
CASSRTSGNADTQYF
TGTGCCAGCAGCCGGACTAGCGGGAACGCAGATACGCAGTATTTT
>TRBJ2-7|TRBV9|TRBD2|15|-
CASSVSSGGPYEQYF
TGTGCCAGCAGCGTATCTAGCGGGGGACCCTACGAGCAGTACTTC
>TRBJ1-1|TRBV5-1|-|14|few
CASSLYRANTEAFF
TGCGCCAGCAGCTTGTACAGGGCCAACACTGAAGCTTTCTTT
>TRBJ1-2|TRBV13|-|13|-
CASSLGLEKGYTF
TGTGCCAGCAGCTTAGGCCTTGAGAAAGGCTACACCTTC
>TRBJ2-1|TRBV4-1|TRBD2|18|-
CASSPYLAATSSYNEQFF
TGCGCCAGCAGCCCCTACCTAGCGGCTACTAGCTCCTACAATGAGCAGTTCTTC
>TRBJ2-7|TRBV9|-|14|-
CASSVDQRPYEQYF
TGTGCCAGCAGCGTAGATCAAAGACCCTACGAGCAGTACTTC
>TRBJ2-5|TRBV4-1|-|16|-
CASSQEKDPGAETQYF
TGCGCCAGCAGCCAAGAAAAGGACCCCGGCGCCGAGACCCAGTACTTC
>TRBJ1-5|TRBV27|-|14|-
CASSPGTGSRPQHF
TGTGCCAGCAGCCCCGGGACGGGCAGTCGGCCCCAGCATTTT
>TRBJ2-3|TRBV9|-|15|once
CASSTRHNRADTQYF
TGTGCCAGCAGCACCCGACATAACAGGGCAGATACGCAGTATTTT
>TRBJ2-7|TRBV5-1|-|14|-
CASSFRSLAYEQYF
TGCGCCAGCAGCTTTCGCAGCCTTGCCTACGAGCAGTACTTC
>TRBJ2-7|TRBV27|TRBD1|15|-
CASSLAGTGGPEQYF
TGTGCCAGCAGTTTAGCCGGGACAGGGGGGCCCGAGCAGTACTTC
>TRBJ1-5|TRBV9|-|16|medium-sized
CASSLNAGPSNQPQHF
TGTGCCAGCAGCCTAAACGCGGGGCCCAGCAATCAGCCCCAGCATTTT
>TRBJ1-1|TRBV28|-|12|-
CASSPFINEAFF
TGTGCCAGCAGCCCTTTCATAAATGAAGCTTTCTTT
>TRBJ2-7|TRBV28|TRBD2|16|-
CASSVPTSGRSHEQYF
TGTGCCAGCAGTGTCCCGACTAGCGGGCGGTCCCACGAGCAGTACTTC
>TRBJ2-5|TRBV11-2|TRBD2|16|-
CASSLDLGLARETQYF
TGTGCCAGCAGCTTAGATCTAGGACTAGCTCGAGAGACCCAGTACTTC
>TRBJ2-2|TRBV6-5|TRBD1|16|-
CASSYSIGGSTGELFF
TGTGCCAGCAGTTACTCGATAGGGGGCAGCACCGGGGAGCTGTTTTTT
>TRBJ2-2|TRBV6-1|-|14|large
CASSEPQDTGELFF
TGTGCCAGCAGTGAACCACAGGACACCGGGGAGCTGTTTTTT
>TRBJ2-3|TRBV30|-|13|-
CAWSVTLGDTQYF
TGTGCCTGGAGTGTTACATTGGGAGATACGCAGTATTTT
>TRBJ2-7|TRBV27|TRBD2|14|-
CASSLGEGAYEQYF
TGTGCCAGCAGTTTAGGGGAGGGCGCCTACGAGCAGTACTTC
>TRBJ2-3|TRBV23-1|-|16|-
CASPPKRYRSTDTQYF
TGCGCCAGCCCCCCCAAAAGGTACAGGAGCACAGATACGCAGTATTTT
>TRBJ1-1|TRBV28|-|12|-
CASTPTNTEAFF
TGTGCCAGCACCCCGACAAACACTGAAGCTTTCTTT
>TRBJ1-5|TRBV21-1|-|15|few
CASSSPGRGHQPQHF
TGTGCCAGCAGCAGCCCGGGCAGGGGGCATCAGCCCCAGCATTTT
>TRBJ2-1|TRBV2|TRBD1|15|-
CASSGRDRSVYEQFF
TGTGCCAGCAGCGGCCGGGACAGGAGTGTGTATGAGCAGTTCTTC
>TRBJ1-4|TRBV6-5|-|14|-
CASTPDRFGEKLFF
TGTGCCAGCACCCCGGACAGATTTGGCGAAAAACTGTTTTTT
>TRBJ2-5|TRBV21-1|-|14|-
CASRKRADQETQYF
TGTGCCAGCAGAAAGCGGGCGGACCAAGAGACCCAGTACTTC
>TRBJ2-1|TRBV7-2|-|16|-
CASSPVWGSSYNEQFF
TGTGCCAGCAGCCCCGTTTGGGGGAGCTCCTACAATGAGCAGTTCTTC